This is a list of T cell receptor beta chains from one sample in a study of cytomegalovirus exposure and HLA in healthy donors. Profiled with immunoSEQ multiplex PCR; TCRdb holds only in-frame clones, not every one. The data show nearly 100,000 clones, 76% seen once. The sample was PBMCs. These TCRs come from a woman aged 60 to 75 in good health and CMV-seropositive. Both conserved end residues are part of each CDR3. The D gene is left open where the match is weak. The size field is filled for only some rows; it gives once, few, many or a size class.

v_call	j_call	d_call	clone_size	cdr3_nt	cdr3_aa
TRBV6-1	TRBJ2-7	TRBD1	-	TGTGCCAGCAGCGAGGGACAGGGAGGCTCCTACGAGCAGTACTTC	CASSEGQGGSYEQYF
TRBV25-1	TRBJ2-2	TRBD2	-	TGTGCCAGCAGTGTCAGCGGGAGAGTGGGCGGGGAGCTGTTTTTT	CASSVSGRVGGELFF
TRBV6-1	TRBJ1-1	TRBD1	-	TGTGCCAGCAGTGAAGACAGGGGGGACACTGAAGCTTTCTTT	CASSEDRGDTEAFF
TRBV30	TRBJ2-3	-	-	TGTGCCTGGAGTGCAGGACTGTTAAGACTTCAGTGGGACACAGATACGCAGTATTTT	CAWSAGLLRLQWDTDTQYF
TRBV28	TRBJ2-7	-	-	TGTGCCAGCAGCGAGAGACAAACCTACTACGAGCAGTACTTC	CASSERQTYYEQYF
TRBV7-9	TRBJ1-4	-	-	TGTGCCAGCAGCCAAACTTCCCCCGGAGATGAAAAACTGTTTTTT	CASSQTSPGDEKLFF
TRBV6-1	TRBJ2-4	-	-	TGTGCCAGCAAGGGGCCAGGGGTGACCAAAAACATTCAGTACTTC	CASKGPGVTKNIQYF
TRBV6-1	TRBJ2-1	TRBD1	-	TGTGCCAGCAGTGAGGGACAGCCTAATGAGCAGTTCTTC	CASSEGQPNEQFF
TRBV11-2	TRBJ1-1	TRBD1	-	TGTGCCAGCAGCTTGCTGGCAGGGGGCTTGATAACTGAAGCTTTCTTT	CASSLLAGGLITEAFF
TRBV19	TRBJ2-1	TRBD2	once	TGTGCCAGTAGTACCCCTAGCGGGAGGTACAATGAGCAGTTCTTC	CASSTPSGRYNEQFF
TRBV19	TRBJ1-1	-	once	TGTGCCAGTAGTCCCATCCAATGGGGGGCTGAAGCTTTCTTT	CASSPIQWGAEAFF
TRBV25-1	TRBJ2-7	-	-	TGTGCCAGCAGGGAAGGAGACTACGAGCAGTACTTC	CASREGDYEQYF
TRBV19	TRBJ1-1	-	-	TGTGCCAGTAGTATACCCCCAACTGAAGCTTTCTTT	CASSIPPTEAFF
TRBV9	TRBJ2-3	TRBD2	-	TGTGCCAGCAGCGGAATAACTAGCGGGGGTTCCCGAAATACGCAGTATTTT	CASSGITSGGSRNTQYF
TRBV30	TRBJ1-5	-	few	TGTGCCTGGAGTGTACCTGGACTAAGTGATACGCAGCATTTT	CAWSVPGLSDTQHF
TRBV28	TRBJ2-3	TRBD2	-	TGTGCCAGCAGGCCCCAAGCGGGGTACACAGATACGCAGTATTTT	CASRPQAGYTDTQYF
TRBV10-1	TRBJ2-3	TRBD2	-	TGCGCCAGCACCGAGCAGGTGGGACTAGCGGAAAAGCAGTATTTT	CASTEQVGLAEKQYF
TRBV5-1	TRBJ1-3	-	-	TGCGCCAGCAGCTTGGGTGGGCAGGCCTTCTCTGGAAACACCATATATTTT	CASSLGGQAFSGNTIYF
TRBV28	TRBJ1-1	-	-	TGTGCCAGCAGTTTGTCGGGGGGTAGTATATGGACTGAAGCTTTCTTT	CASSLSGGSIWTEAFF
TRBV30	TRBJ1-3	-	-	TGTGCCTGGAGTGTTTCCTGGGACTTCTCTGGAAACACCATATATTTT	CAWSVSWDFSGNTIYF
TRBV7-2	TRBJ1-1	-	-	TGTGCCAGCAGCCCAAGGGCAGGGGCTTGGACTGAAGCTTTCTTT	CASSPRAGAWTEAFF
TRBV11-2	TRBJ1-1	-	-	TGTGCCAGCAGCTCCCAGAGGGGGACTGAAGCTTTCTTT	CASSSQRGTEAFF
TRBV7-9	TRBJ2-2	TRBD1	-	TGTGCCAGGGACGGACAGGGGATTCGGAACACCGGGGAGCTGTTTTTT	CARDGQGIRNTGELFF
TRBV13	TRBJ2-7	TRBD2	-	TGTGCCAGCAGCCAACGGACTAGCGGATTATACGAGCAGTACTTC	CASSQRTSGLYEQYF
TRBV25-1	TRBJ1-5	TRBD1	-	TGTGCCAGCAGTGGGCCGGGACAGGAGTTACTAAGCAATCAGCCCCAGCATTTT	CASSGPGQELLSNQPQHF
TRBV25-1	TRBJ1-6	-	-	TGTGCGCGTTCCCCTTATAATTCACCCCTCCACTTT	CARSPYNSPLHF
TRBV5-4	TRBJ1-1	TRBD1	-	TGTGCCAGCAGCCGAGCCGGGACAGGGGTTACTGAAGCTTTCTTT	CASSRAGTGVTEAFF
TRBV27	TRBJ2-7	-	-	TGTGCCAGCAGCCACGCCGGCAGGGGCCACGAGCAGTACTTC	CASSHAGRGHEQYF
TRBV27	TRBJ2-7	-	-	TGTGCCAGCAGAGTAAACAGGGATTTTAGTTACGAGCAGTACTTC	CASRVNRDFSYEQYF
TRBV9	TRBJ2-2	-	-	TGTGCCAGCAGCGTAGAGCAGGGTGGGACCGGGGAGCTGTTTTTT	CASSVEQGGTGELFF
TRBV5-1	TRBJ2-7	TRBD2	-	TGCGCCAGCAGTCAGGCCGCCGGACTAGCGGGCTTCTACGAGCAGTACTTC	CASSQAAGLAGFYEQYF
TRBV19	TRBJ2-5	TRBD2	-	TGTGCCAGTAGTCCAGAAGGGACTAGCGGAAAAGAGACCCAGTACTTC	CASSPEGTSGKETQYF
TRBV7-9	TRBJ1-4	TRBD1	-	TGTGCCAGCAGCTCTACAGGGGGCGCGACGCGGGAAAAACTGTTTTTT	CASSSTGGATREKLFF
TRBV5-1	TRBJ1-2	TRBD1	once	TGCGCCAGCAGTAGGGATGGACAGGGGGATGGCTACACCTTC	CASSRDGQGDGYTF
TRBV11-2	TRBJ2-5	-	-	TGTGCCAGCAGCTCCATCCGGCAAGAGACCCAGTACTTC	CASSSIRQETQYF
TRBV2	TRBJ1-4	-	-	TGTGCCAGCAGTGTCCCAGCCGGACTTAATGAAAAACTGTTTTTT	CASSVPAGLNEKLFF
TRBV11-3	TRBJ2-3	-	-	TGTGCCAGCAGCTTAAGTGCCAGGGGCGATACGCAGTATTTT	CASSLSARGDTQYF
TRBV2	TRBJ1-1	-	-	TGTGCCAGCAGTGAAGTCGGCGGGGGCTATAGCACTGAAGCTTTCTTT	CASSEVGGGYSTEAFF
TRBV19	TRBJ2-7	-	-	TGTGCCAGTAGAGGGAACAGGCGCCCCTACGAGCAGTACTTC	CASRGNRRPYEQYF
TRBV10-3	TRBJ1-5	-	-	TGTGCCATCAGTGAGCCACAGGAAGCGGGGGTCTACAATCAGCCCCAGCATTTT	CAISEPQEAGVYNQPQHF
TRBV2	TRBJ1-1	-	-	TGTGCCAGCAGTGAAATGAGGGGGACTGAAGCTTTCTTT	CASSEMRGTEAFF
TRBV11-2	TRBJ1-2	-	-	TGTGCCAGCAGCACTACAGGGAACTATGGCTACACCTTC	CASSTTGNYGYTF
TRBV19	TRBJ2-7	-	-	TGTGCCAGCCGACTAGATGGGGGAGGCGAGCAGTACTTC	CASRLDGGGEQYF
TRBV15	TRBJ1-1	TRBD1	-	TGTGCCACCAGCAGTGGGGGGACAGGGGGGTACACTGAAGCTTTCTTT	CATSSGGTGGYTEAFF
TRBV7-9	TRBJ1-2	-	-	TGTGCCAGCAGCTTAGGGACAGAAAGTCCCGGGGGCTACACCTTC	CASSLGTESPGGYTF
TRBV7-3	TRBJ2-1	TRBD1	-	TGTGCCAGCAGCTCCCCGGGACAGGAGCAGTTCTTC	CASSSPGQEQFF
TRBV27	TRBJ1-2	TRBD1	-	TGTGCCAGCAGTTCCGGACAGGGTTACCGTAACTATGGCTACACCTTC	CASSSGQGYRNYGYTF
TRBV25-1	TRBJ2-2	-	-	TGTGCCAGCAGTGAGGCAGGGTCCCGCTGGCTGTTTTTT	CASSEAGSRWLFF
TRBV27	TRBJ2-5	-	-	TGTGCCAGCAGAAGGCGGGCACAAGAGACCCAGTACTTC	CASRRRAQETQYF
TRBV6-1	TRBJ1-2	-	few	TGTGCCAGCCATACAGGGAAATATAACTATGGCTACACCTTC	CASHTGKYNYGYTF
TRBV9	TRBJ2-1	TRBD2	-	TGTGCCAGCAGCGTAGGTAGCGGGGTTTACAATGAGCAGTTCTTC	CASSVGSGVYNEQFF
TRBV5-6	TRBJ1-1	-	-	TGTGCCAGCAGCTTGGGGGGAGAAGGAACTGAAGCTTTCTTT	CASSLGGEGTEAFF
TRBV2	TRBJ1-5	-	-	TGTGCCAGCAGTGAAGCGGGTCCAGGGGTGATTCAGCCCCAGCATTTT	CASSEAGPGVIQPQHF
TRBV7-7	TRBJ2-2	TRBD1	-	TGTGCTAGCAGCCCGAACAGGGGGGACGGGGAGCTGTTTTTT	CASSPNRGDGELFF
TRBV19	TRBJ2-2	-	-	TGTGCCAGCGACACAGATGATACGAACACCGGGGAGCTGTTTTTT	CASDTDDTNTGELFF
TRBV4-1	TRBJ2-2	-	-	TGCGCCAGCAGCCAAGATCGAAGTCATCAGCGGGCGTCGGGGAACACCGGGGAGCTGTTTTTT	CASSQDRSHQRASGNTGELFF
TRBV9	TRBJ2-7	-	-	TGTGCCAGCACTCGCTCAGGGGTGGACGAGCAGTACTTC	CASTRSGVDEQYF
TRBV19	TRBJ2-6	-	-	TGTGCCAGTGGATCTAGACAGGCCGGGGCCAACGTCCTGACTTTC	CASGSRQAGANVLTF
TRBV9	TRBJ1-5	-	-	TGTGCCAGCAGCGTAGACCCAGGGAGGAATCAGCCCCAGCATTTT	CASSVDPGRNQPQHF
TRBV11-3	TRBJ2-1	TRBD2	-	TGTGCCAGCAGCCAGCGCGGGAGGGCCAGGGATGAGCAGTTCTTC	CASSQRGRARDEQFF